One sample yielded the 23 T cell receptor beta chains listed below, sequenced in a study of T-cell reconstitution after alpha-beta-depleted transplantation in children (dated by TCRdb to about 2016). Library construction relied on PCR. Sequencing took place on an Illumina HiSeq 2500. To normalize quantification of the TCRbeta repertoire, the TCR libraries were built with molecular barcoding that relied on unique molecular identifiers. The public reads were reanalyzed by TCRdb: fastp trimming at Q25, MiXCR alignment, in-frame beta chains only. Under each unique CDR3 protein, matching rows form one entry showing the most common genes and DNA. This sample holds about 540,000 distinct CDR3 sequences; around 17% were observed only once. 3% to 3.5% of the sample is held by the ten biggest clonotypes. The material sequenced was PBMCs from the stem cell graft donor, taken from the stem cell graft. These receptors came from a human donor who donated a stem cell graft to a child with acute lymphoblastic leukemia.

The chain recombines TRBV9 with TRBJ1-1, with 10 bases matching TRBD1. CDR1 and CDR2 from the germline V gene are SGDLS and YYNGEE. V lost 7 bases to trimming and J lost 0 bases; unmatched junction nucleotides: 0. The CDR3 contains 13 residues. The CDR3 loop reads CASGTGVNTEAFF. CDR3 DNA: TGTGCCAGCGGGACAGGGGTGAACACTGAAGCTTTCTTT.

This CDR3 is CSAIWVLEFF. CDR3 coding DNA: TGCAGTGCTATCTGGGTCTTGGAGTTCTTC. J is TRBJ2-1 and V is TRBV20-1; D uncertain. Germline V gene sequence: CDR1 DFQATT, CDR2 SNEGSKA (reference sequence). The CDR3 loop spans 10 amino acids. V was pared by 4 bases and J by 14 bases, with 12 bases between.

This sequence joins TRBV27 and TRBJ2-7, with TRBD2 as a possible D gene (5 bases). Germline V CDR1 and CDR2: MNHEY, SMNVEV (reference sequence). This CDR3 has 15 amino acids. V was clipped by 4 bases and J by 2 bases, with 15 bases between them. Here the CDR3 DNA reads TGTGCCAGCAGTTCGCCCCCCAGGAGGACCTACGAGCAGTACTTC. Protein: CASSSPPRRTYEQYF.

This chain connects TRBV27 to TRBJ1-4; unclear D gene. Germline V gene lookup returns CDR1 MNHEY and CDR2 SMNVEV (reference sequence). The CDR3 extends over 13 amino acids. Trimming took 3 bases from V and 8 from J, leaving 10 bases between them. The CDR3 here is CASSLRPREKLFF. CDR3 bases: TGTGCCAGCAGTTTGCGCCCGAGGGAAAAACTGTTTTTT.

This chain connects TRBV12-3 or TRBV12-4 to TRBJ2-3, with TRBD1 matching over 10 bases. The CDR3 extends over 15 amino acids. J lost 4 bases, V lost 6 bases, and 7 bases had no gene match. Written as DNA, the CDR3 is TGTGCCAGCAGCCCGACAGGGGGCGAAGCAGATACGCAGTATTTT. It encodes CASSPTGGEADTQYF.

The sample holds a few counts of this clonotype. The CDR3 spells CASRKSSGASTDTQYF. The CDR3 DNA follows: TGTGCCAGCAGAAAAAGTAGCGGAGCGAGCACAGATACGCAGTATTTT. The gene calls are TRBV11-2 and TRBJ2-3; D is possibly TRBD2 (6 bases). In germline, CDR1 is SGHAT, CDR2 FQNNGV. Trimming stripped 6 bases from V and 0 bases from J, with 16 bases between. The CDR3 spans 16 residues. The full variable domain, completed using reference TRBV11-2 and TRBJ2-3, is EAGVAQSPRYKIIEKRQSVAFWCNPISGHATLYWYQQILGQGPKLLIQFQNNGVVDDSQLPKDRFSAERLKGVDSTLKIQPAKLEDSAVYLCASRKSSGASTDTQYFGPGTRLTVL.

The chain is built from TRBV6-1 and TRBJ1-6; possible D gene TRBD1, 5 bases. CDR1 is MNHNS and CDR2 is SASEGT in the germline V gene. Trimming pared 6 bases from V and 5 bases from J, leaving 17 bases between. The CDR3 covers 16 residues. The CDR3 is CASRKGLRDDNSPLHF. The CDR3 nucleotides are TGTGCCAGCAGAAAGGGACTGAGAGATGATAATTCACCCCTCCACTTT.

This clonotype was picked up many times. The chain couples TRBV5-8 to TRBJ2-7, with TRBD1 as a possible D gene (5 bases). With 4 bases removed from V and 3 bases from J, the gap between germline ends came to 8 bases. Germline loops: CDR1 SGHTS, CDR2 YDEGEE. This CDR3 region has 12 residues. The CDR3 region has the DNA TGTGCCAGCAGCAAGGGGTACTACGAGCAGTACTTC. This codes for CASSKGYYEQYF.

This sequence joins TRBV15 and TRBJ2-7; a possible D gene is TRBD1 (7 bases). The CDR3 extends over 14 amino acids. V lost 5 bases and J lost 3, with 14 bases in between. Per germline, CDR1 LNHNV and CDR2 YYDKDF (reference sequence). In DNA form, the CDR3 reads TGTGCCACCAGCCCGTCCAGGGGGGACTACGAGCAGTACTTC. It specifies CATSPSRGDYEQYF.

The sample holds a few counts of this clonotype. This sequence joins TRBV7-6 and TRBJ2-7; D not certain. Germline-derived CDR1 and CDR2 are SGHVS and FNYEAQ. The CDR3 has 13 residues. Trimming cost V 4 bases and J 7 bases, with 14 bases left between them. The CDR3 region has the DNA TGTGCCAGCAGCTCCACGGCCCCGGAGGAGCAGTACTTC. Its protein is CASSSTAPEEQYF.

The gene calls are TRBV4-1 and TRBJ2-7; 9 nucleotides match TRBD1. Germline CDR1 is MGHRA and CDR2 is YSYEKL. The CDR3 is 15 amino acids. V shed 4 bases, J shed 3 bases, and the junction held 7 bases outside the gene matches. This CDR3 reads CASSLSPGQGYEQYF. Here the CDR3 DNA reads TGCGCCAGCAGCCTCTCCCCGGGACAGGGCTACGAGCAGTACTTC.

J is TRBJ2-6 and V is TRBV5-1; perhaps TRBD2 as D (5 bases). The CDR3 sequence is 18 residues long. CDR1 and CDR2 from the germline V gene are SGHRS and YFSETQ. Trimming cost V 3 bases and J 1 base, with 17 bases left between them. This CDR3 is CASSSSPGSSSGANVLTF. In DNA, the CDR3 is TGCGCCAGCAGCTCGTCACCGGGATCCTCGTCTGGGGCCAACGTCCTGACTTTC. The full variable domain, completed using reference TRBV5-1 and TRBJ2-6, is KAGVTQTPRYLIKTRGQQVTLSCSPISGHRSVSWYQQTPGQGLQFLFEYFSETQRNKGNFPGRFSGRQFSNSRSEMNVSTLELGDSALYLCASSSSPGSSSGANVLTFGAGSRLTVL.

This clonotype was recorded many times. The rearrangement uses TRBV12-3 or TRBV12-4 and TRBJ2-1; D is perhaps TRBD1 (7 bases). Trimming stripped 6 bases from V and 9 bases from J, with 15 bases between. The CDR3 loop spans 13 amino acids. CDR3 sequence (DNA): TGTGCCAGCAGCCGCCGACAGGGAGGTGAGCAGTTCTTC. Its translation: CASSRRQGGEQFF.

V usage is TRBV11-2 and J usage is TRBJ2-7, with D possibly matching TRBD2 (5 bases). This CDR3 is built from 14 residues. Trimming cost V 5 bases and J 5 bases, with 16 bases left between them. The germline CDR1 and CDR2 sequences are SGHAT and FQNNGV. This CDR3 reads CASSPDRAGDEQYF. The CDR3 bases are TGTGCCAGCAGCCCCGACCGGGCCGGGGACGAGCAGTACTTC.

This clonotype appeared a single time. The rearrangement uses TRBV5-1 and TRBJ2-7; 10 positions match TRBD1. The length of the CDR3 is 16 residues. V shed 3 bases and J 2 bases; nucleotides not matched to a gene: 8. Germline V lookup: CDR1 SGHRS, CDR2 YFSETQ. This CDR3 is CASSSTGTGATYEQYF. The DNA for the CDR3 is TGCGCCAGCAGCTCCACCGGGACAGGGGCTACCTACGAGCAGTACTTC.

The CDR3 DNA is TGTGCCACCGCTGATATAGCGGGACCCCCCCCTCGGAATGAGCAGTTCTTC. It encodes CATADIAGPPPRNEQFF. The rearrangement joins TRBV15 to TRBJ2-1; 8 bases fit TRBD2. V lost 8 bases to trimming and J lost 7 bases; unmatched junction nucleotides: 19. The CDR3 is 17 residues long. The V gene's germline CDR1 is LNHNV and CDR2 YYDKDF (reference sequence).

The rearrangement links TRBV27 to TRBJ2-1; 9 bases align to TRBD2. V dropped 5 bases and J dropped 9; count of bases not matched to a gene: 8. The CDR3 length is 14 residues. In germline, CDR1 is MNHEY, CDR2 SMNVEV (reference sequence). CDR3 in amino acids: CASSPGLARGEQFF. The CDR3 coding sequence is TGTGCCAGCAGTCCGGGACTAGCACGTGGTGAGCAGTTCTTC.

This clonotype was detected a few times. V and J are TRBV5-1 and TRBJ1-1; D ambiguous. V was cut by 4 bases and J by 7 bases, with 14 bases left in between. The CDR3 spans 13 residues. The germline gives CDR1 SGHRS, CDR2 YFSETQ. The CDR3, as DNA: TGCGCCAGCAGCCTAGAACAGATCGATGAAGCTTTCTTT. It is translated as CASSLEQIDEAFF.

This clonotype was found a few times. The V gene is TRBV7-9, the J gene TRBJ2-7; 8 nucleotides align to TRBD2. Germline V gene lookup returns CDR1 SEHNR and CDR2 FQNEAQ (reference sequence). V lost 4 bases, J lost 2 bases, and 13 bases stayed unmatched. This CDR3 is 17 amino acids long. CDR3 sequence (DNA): TGTGCCAGCAGCTCGGCATTAATTAGCGGGACGGCCTACGAGCAGTACTTC. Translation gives CASSSALISGTAYEQYF.

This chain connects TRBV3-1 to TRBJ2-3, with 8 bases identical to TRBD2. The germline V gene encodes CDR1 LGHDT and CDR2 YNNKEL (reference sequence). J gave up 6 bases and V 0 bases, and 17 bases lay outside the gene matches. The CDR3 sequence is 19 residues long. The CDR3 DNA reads TGTGCCAGCAGCCAAGAGTTACAGTCTTCGGGAGGGCCGAGGGATACGCAGTATTTT. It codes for CASSQELQSSGGPRDTQYF.

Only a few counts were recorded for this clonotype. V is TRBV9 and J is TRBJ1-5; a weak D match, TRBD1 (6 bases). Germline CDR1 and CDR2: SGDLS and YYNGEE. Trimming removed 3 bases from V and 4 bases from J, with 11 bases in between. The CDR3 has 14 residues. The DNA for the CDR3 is TGTGCCAGCAGCGCCACAGGGAGAAATCAGCCCCAGCATTTT. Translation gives CASSATGRNQPQHF.

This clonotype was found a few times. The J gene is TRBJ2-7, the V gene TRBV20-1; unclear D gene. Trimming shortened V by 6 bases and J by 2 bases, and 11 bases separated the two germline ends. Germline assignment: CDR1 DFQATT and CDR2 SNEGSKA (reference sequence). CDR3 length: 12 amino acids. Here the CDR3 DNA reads TGCAGTGCCGAAATCGGAGCCTACGAGCAGTACTTC. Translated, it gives CSAEIGAYEQYF.

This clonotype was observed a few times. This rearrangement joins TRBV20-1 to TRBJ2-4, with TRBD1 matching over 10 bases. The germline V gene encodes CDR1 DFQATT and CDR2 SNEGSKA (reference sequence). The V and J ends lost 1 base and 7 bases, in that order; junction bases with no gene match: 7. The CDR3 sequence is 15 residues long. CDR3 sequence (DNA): TGCAGTGCTAGAGGCAGGGGGGACAGGGGCAACATTCAGTACTTC. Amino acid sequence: CSARGRGDRGNIQYF.